The 27 T cell receptor beta chains in this list originate from one sample, sequenced in a study of shared clonotypes between healthy human individuals. TCRdb's copy holds only in-frame clones and misses some; the assay was immunoSEQ multiplex PCR. In the table there are about 2,500,000 clones, roughly 92% of which are singletons. Sequencing was performed on naive CD4+ T cells sorted from blood. Subset denoted: CD45RA+ positively selected. Receptors originate from a man in his late teens or twenties in good health.

This sequence joins TRBV19 and TRBJ2-5; TRBD1 might be the D (5 bases). V lost 3 bases and J lost 7, with 12 bases in between. The CDR3 has 13 amino acids. CDR1 and CDR2 from the germline V gene are LNHDA and SQIVND (reference sequence). CDR3 residues: CASSMYRGGTQYF. The CDR3 region has the DNA TGTGCCAGTAGTATGTATAGGGGTGGGACCCAGTACTTC.

This clone came up once. In DNA form, the CDR3 reads TGTGCCAGCAGCCCAAGGGGGGGGAGTAGCGAGCAGTACTTC. Protein: CASSPRGGSSEQYF. V gene TRBV11-2 combines with J gene TRBJ2-7; possible D gene TRBD2, 7 bases. The ends were cut back, 5 bases at V and 6 bases at J, with 17 bases in the middle. This CDR3 has 14 amino acids. Germline assignment: CDR1 SGHAT and CDR2 FQNNGV.

The gene calls are TRBV2 and TRBJ1-5; D is possibly TRBD1 (5 bases). CDR3 size: 14 residues. V dropped 7 bases and J dropped 0 bases, with 10 bases sitting between them. Germline V lookup: CDR1 SNHLY, CDR2 FYNNEI. CDR3 in DNA: TGTGCCAGCACTGACAGTCATAGCAATCAGCCCCAGCATTTT. Translating gives CASTDSHSNQPQHF.

The gene calls are TRBV19 and TRBJ2-7; 13 bases are shared with TRBD2. V was clipped by 4 bases and J by 7 bases; unmatched bases: 4. This CDR3 comprises 14 residues. Germline assignment: CDR1 LNHDA and CDR2 SQIVND (reference sequence). The CDR3 reads CASSRLAGGLEQYF. In DNA form, the CDR3 reads TGTGCCAGTAGTAGACTAGCGGGAGGTCTGGAGCAGTACTTC.

The V gene is TRBV30, the J gene TRBJ1-5, with D possibly TRBD1 on 6 matching bases. This CDR3 has 16 residues. Germline CDR1 reads GTSNPN; CDR2 reads SVGIG (reference sequence). The V end lost 0 bases, the J end lost 1 base, and 13 bases lay between the germline ends. This CDR3 reads CAWSVGGGRSNQPQHF. The DNA of the CDR3 is TGTGCCTGGAGTGTAGGAGGGGGACGGAGCAATCAGCCCCAGCATTTT.

The gene calls are TRBV5-4 and TRBJ2-7; 10 positions match TRBD1. The CDR3 contains 17 residues. Trimming took 5 bases from V and 3 from J; bases not matched to a gene: 14. Germline assignment: CDR1 SGHNT and CDR2 YYREEE (reference sequence). In DNA form, the CDR3 reads TGTGCCAGCAGTGTGGGGTCAGGGACAGGGGCTGTCTACGAGCAGTACTTC. Translated: CASSVGSGTGAVYEQYF.

The J gene is TRBJ2-1, the V gene TRBV30; D is ambiguous. The CDR3 spans 11 residues. Per the germline V gene, CDR1 is GTSNPN and CDR2 is SVGIG (reference sequence). V lost 4 bases and J lost 4, with 5 bases in between. CDR3 bases: TGTGCCTGGAATAATTACAATGAGCAGTTCTTC. This encodes CAWNNYNEQFF. The whole variable domain, filled in from reference TRBV30 and TRBJ2-1, reads SQTIHQWPATLVQPVGSPLSLECTVEGTSNPNLYWYRQAAGRGLQLLFYSVGIGQISSEVPQNLSASRPQDRQFILSSKKLLLSDSGFYLCAWNNYNEQFFGPGTRLTVL.

V gene TRBV7-2 combines with J gene TRBJ2-5; TRBD1 might be the D (6 bases). The germline gives CDR1 SGHTA, CDR2 FQGNSA. Trimming stripped 4 bases from V and 9 bases from J, with 24 bases between. The CDR3 covers 16 residues. The CDR3 is CASSSGTGTSPWAQYF. CDR3 bases: TGTGCCAGCAGCTCGGGTACCGGGACATCCCCCTGGGCCCAGTACTTC. The variable domain in full, completed from reference TRBV7-2 and TRBJ2-5, reads GAGVSQSPSNKVTEKGKDVELRCDPISGHTALYWYRQSLGQGLEFLIYFQGNSAPDKSGLPSDRFSAERTGGSVSTLTIQRTQQEDSAVYLCASSSGTGTSPWAQYFGPGTRLLVL.

The chain is built from TRBV5-1 and TRBJ2-3, with a tentative D call TRBD2 (6 bases). Looked up from germline, CDR1 is SGHRS and CDR2 is YFSETQ. The ends were cut back, 7 bases at V and 0 bases at J, with 12 bases in the middle. The CDR3 runs 14 residues. CDR3 nucleotides: TGCGCCAGCCGGGGGTCTACTAGCACAGATACGCAGTATTTT. This sequence encodes CASRGSTSTDTQYF.

The chain carries TRBV30 and TRBJ2-5; tentative D call: TRBD2 (6 bases). CDR1 is GTSNPN, CDR2 SVGIG, per germline (reference sequence). V dropped 1 base and J dropped 7 bases, with 19 bases sitting between them. This CDR3 has 15 residues. In nucleotides, the CDR3 is TGTGCCTGGAGTGGGGGGGACGCCAATGTATTGACCCAGTACTTC. Its translation is CAWSGGDANVLTQYF.

The V gene is TRBV6-6, the J gene TRBJ1-3; D remains unclear. Germline V gene sequence: CDR1 MNHNY, CDR2 SVGAGI (reference sequence). The V end was cut by 6 bases, the J end by 0 bases, with 12 bases between. The CDR3 is 15 residues long. CDR3: CASRTKPSSGNTIYF. CDR3 bases: TGTGCCAGCAGAACAAAGCCCTCCTCTGGAAACACCATATATTTT.

The chain recombines TRBV13 with TRBJ1-2; D is uncertain. The CDR3 runs to 15 residues. Trimming stripped 5 bases from V and 2 bases from J, with 15 bases between. Germline V gene lookup returns CDR1 PRHDT and CDR2 FYEKMQ (reference sequence). This CDR3 reads CASSAATGSNYGYTF. CDR3 nucleotide sequence: TGTGCCAGCAGCGCTGCCACGGGGTCGAACTATGGCTACACCTTC. The whole variable domain, remainder taken from reference TRBV13 and TRBJ1-2, is AAGVIQSPRHLIKEKRETATLKCYPIPRHDTVYWYQQGPGQDPQFLISFYEKMQSDKGSIPDRFSAQQFSDYHSELNMSSLELGDSALYFCASSAATGSNYGYTFGSGTRLTVV.

The genes are TRBV5-4 and TRBJ2-3, with unresolved D. V shed 4 bases and J shed 2 bases, with 11 bases lying between them. There are 14 residues in the CDR3. The V gene's germline CDR1 is SGHNT and CDR2 YYREEE (reference sequence). CDR3 region: CASSTVQVTDTQYF. CDR3 bases: TGTGCCAGCAGCACGGTCCAGGTCACAGATACGCAGTATTTT.

The chain employs TRBV21-1 and TRBJ2-5; the table's D call of TRBD2 was not tested on the DNA. TRBV21-1 is flagged as a pseudogene. The CDR3 loop spans 14 amino acids. The CDR3 DNA is TGTGCCAGCAGCCCCTCGGGGCGGGGAGAGACCCAGTACTTC. This encodes CASSPSGRGETQYF.

The genes are TRBV10-3 and TRBJ1-4, with D uncertain. Germline CDR1 ENHRY, CDR2 SYGVKD. The V and J ends lost 11 bases and 5 bases respectively, with 15 bases between them. The CDR3 consists of 13 residues. CDR3 protein: CAVYLVRNEKLFF. Here the CDR3 DNA reads TGTGCCGTCTATCTGGTTCGCAATGAAAAACTGTTTTTT.

The J gene is TRBJ1-5, the V gene TRBV10-2, with 8 bases identical to TRBD1. Germline CDR1 and CDR2: WSHSY and SAAADI. The CDR3 runs to 14 residues. CDR3 residues: CAGGGQVSNQPQHF. CDR3 nucleotide sequence: TGCGCGGGGGGGGGACAGGTGAGCAATCAGCCCCAGCATTTT.

The chain carries TRBV15 and TRBJ1-2; D unclear. V dropped 0 bases and J dropped 0 bases, with 8 bases sitting between them. Per germline, CDR1 LNHNV and CDR2 YYDKDF (reference sequence). This CDR3 comprises 15 residues. CDR3: CATSRDTATNYGYTF. In nucleotides, the CDR3 is TGTGCCACCAGCAGAGATACAGCCACTAACTATGGCTACACCTTC.

J is TRBJ2-1 and V is TRBV19; tentatively, D is TRBD1 or TRBD2 (6 bases each). Germline V gives CDR1 LNHDA, CDR2 SQIVND (reference sequence). This CDR3 is built from 13 residues. The V end was cut by 11 bases, the J end by 8 bases, with 19 bases between. The CDR3 nucleotides are TGTGCCGTGAGTAGGGGGGTTTTGGATGAGCAGTTCTTC. It specifies CAVSRGVLDEQFF.

The table lists this clone with a count of one. J is TRBJ1-3 and V is TRBV27; possible D gene TRBD1, 6 bases. The CDR3 consists of 14 residues. The germline CDR1 and CDR2 sequences are MNHEY and SMNVEV (reference sequence). The V gene lost 2 bases and the J gene lost 3 bases, with 8 bases spanning the gap. CDR3 in DNA: TGTGCCAGCAGTTTAAAGGGGGGTGGAAACACCATATATTTT. Translation: CASSLKGGGNTIYF.

J is TRBJ2-5 and V is TRBV6-1; D unclear. The V gene lost 2 bases and the J gene lost 1 base, with 8 bases spanning the gap. The germline gives CDR1 MNHNS, CDR2 SASEGT. This CDR3 has 14 amino acids. The CDR3 spells CASSEWSRQETQYF. The CDR3 nucleotides read TGTGCCAGCAGTGAATGGAGTCGCCAAGAGACCCAGTACTTC.

The gene calls are TRBV2 and TRBJ2-3, with 10 bases matching TRBD2. With V trimmed by 6 bases and J by 3 bases, 6 bases remained unmatched. There are 15 residues in the CDR3. CDR1 SNHLY and CDR2 FYNNEI come from the germline V gene. CDR3 nucleotides: TGTGCCAGCAGCCTAGCGGGGGCCCCGACAGATACGCAGTATTTT. Amino acid sequence: CASSLAGAPTDTQYF.

V is TRBV10-1 and J is TRBJ2-5, with 7 nucleotides matching TRBD1. Trimming removed 3 bases from V and 2 bases from J; junction bases left unmatched: 3. The CDR3 loop spans 14 amino acids. Germline assignment: CDR1 WNHNN and CDR2 SYGVQD (reference sequence). The CDR3 is CASSDRDSQETQYF. For the CDR3, the DNA is TGCGCCAGCAGTGACCGGGACAGTCAAGAGACCCAGTACTTC.

The chain uses TRBV6-5 and TRBJ2-5; the match to TRBD1 covers 8 bases. Germline assignment: CDR1 MNHEY and CDR2 SVGAGI. Trimming removed 6 bases from V and 4 bases from J; junction bases left unmatched: 10. There are 15 residues in the CDR3. CDR3 nucleotides: TGTGCCAGCAGCTCCCCCAGGGGGCAGGGAGAGACCCAGTACTTC. It yields the protein CASSSPRGQGETQYF.

This sequence joins TRBV5-1 and TRBJ1-6; D is perhaps TRBD1 (5 bases). This CDR3 spans 15 amino acids. Per the germline V gene, CDR1 is SGHRS and CDR2 is YFSETQ. Trimming left V 4 bases short and J 7 bases short, with 15 bases between. The CDR3 here is CASSQNSGFNSPLHF. In DNA form, the CDR3 reads TGCGCCAGCAGCCAAAATTCAGGGTTCAATTCACCCCTCCACTTT. The full variable domain, in which reference TRBV5-1 and TRBJ1-6 provide the parts outside the CDR3, is KAGVTQTPRYLIKTRGQQVTLSCSPISGHRSVSWYQQTPGQGLQFLFEYFSETQRNKGNFPGRFSGRQFSNSRSEMNVSTLELGDSALYLCASSQNSGFNSPLHFGNGTRLTVT.

The chain uses TRBV27 and TRBJ2-3, with 9 bases lining up with TRBD1. The CDR3 loop spans 18 amino acids. V lost 0 bases to trimming and J lost 0 bases; unmatched junction nucleotides: 7. Germline lookup yields CDR1 MNHEY and CDR2 SMNVEV (reference sequence). In DNA, the CDR3 is TGTGCCAGCAGTTTATCGGGGGGACAGGGAAGAAGCACAGATACGCAGTATTTT. It is translated as CASSLSGGQGRSTDTQYF.

This clone appeared a single time. The chain links TRBV5-6 to TRBJ1-5, with TRBD1 as a possible D gene (5 bases). Germline CDR1 and CDR2: SGHDT and YYEEEE. The length of the CDR3 is 15 residues. Trimming took off 2 bases at V and 2 bases at J, with 11 bases between the two ends. The CDR3 DNA is TGTGCCAGCAGCTTACAGGCTGGGGGCAATCAGCCCCAGCATTTT. Translation: CASSLQAGGNQPQHF.

The V call is TRBV9, the J call TRBJ2-3; TRBD2 matches at 7 bases. Trimming removed 0 bases from V and 2 bases from J; junction bases left unmatched: 6. This CDR3 contains 16 residues. The germline V gene has CDR1 SGDLS and CDR2 YYNGEE. CDR3 bases: TGTGCCAGCAGCGTAGAAGCGGGACTAATCACAGATACGCAGTATTTT. As protein: CASSVEAGLITDTQYF.